Given below is one T cell receptor beta chain in context. The data stem from a study of cytomegalovirus exposure and HLA in healthy donors. PCR used 60 Vbeta primers and 13 Jbeta primers. Clones were read by immunoSEQ multiplex PCR, and TCRdb kept only the in-frame ones, dropping some. Of 200,000 to 250,000 clones in the sample, about 74% were seen once. V shed 7 bases, J shed 6 bases, and the junction held 6 bases outside the gene matches. The CDR3 loop spans 15 amino acids. CDR1 is SNHLY and CDR2 is FYNNEI in the germline V gene. The TCR comes from a woman between 25 and 40 years old in good health and CMV-seronegative. Source material: PBMCs. The chain is built from TRBV2 and TRBJ2-1, with TRBD2 matching 13 bases. The CDR3 reads CASTIRTSGSNEQFF. CDR3 DNA: TGTGCCAGCACCATCCGGACTAGCGGGAGCAATGAGCAGTTCTTC.